Shown below are 29 T cell receptor beta chains from a single sample sequenced in a study of blood T cell repertoires in COVID-19. Clones were sequenced by immunoSEQ multiplex PCR, and TCRdb holds only the in-frame ones, with some missing. The sample lists about 220,000 clones, about 84% occurring once. The sequenced material came from peripheral blood. The receptors derive from a human donor in a cohort sampled during active COVID-19.

V usage is TRBV6-5 and J usage is TRBJ1-4, with D possibly being TRBD1 (5 bases). Trimming left V 2 bases short and J 8 bases short, with 15 bases between. The CDR3 has 15 amino acids. Germline V gives CDR1 MNHEY, CDR2 SVGAGI. The CDR3 protein is CASSYKGRVGEKLFF. The CDR3, as DNA: TGTGCCAGCAGTTACAAGGGCAGGGTCGGCGAAAAACTGTTTTTT.

The V gene is TRBV7-9, the J gene TRBJ2-2; the match to TRBD2 covers 7 bases. J lost 9 bases, V lost 1 base, and 14 bases had no gene match. Germline CDR1 is SEHNR and CDR2 is FQNEAQ (reference sequence). The CDR3 extends over 17 amino acids. CDR3 bases: TGTGCCAGCAGCTTAGGAAAGACTAGCTCGATTGCCCGGGAGCTGTTTTTT. As protein: CASSLGKTSSIARELFF.

This clone was seen more than once but under ten times. The rearrangement links TRBV12-1 to TRBJ2-1; the D segment call TRBD1 is taken from the table without a DNA check. TRBV12-1 is a recognized pseudogene. CDR3 length equals 13 residues. CDR3 in amino acids: CASSMDIHNEQFF. The CDR3 nucleotides are TGTGCCAGCAGCATGGACATCCACAATGAGCAGTTCTTC.

The chain joins TRBV9 to TRBJ1-6; D may be TRBD1 (6 bases). In germline, CDR1 is SGDLS, CDR2 YYNGEE. The length of the CDR3 is 16 residues. Trimming took 0 bases from V and 10 from J, leaving 17 bases between them. The DNA for the CDR3 is TGTGCCAGCAGCGTAGAGCAGGGGTCCATATGGTCACCCCTCCACTTT. Translation: CASSVEQGSIWSPLHF.

The V gene is TRBV7-2, the J gene TRBJ1-1; D is uncertain. In germline, CDR1 is SGHTA, CDR2 FQGNSA. V dropped 0 bases and J dropped 0 bases, with 5 bases sitting between them. The CDR3 has 14 residues. The CDR3, as DNA: TGTGCCAGCAGCTTAGCACAGATGAACACTGAAGCTTTCTTT. This codes for CASSLAQMNTEAFF.

The rearrangement links TRBV29-1 to TRBJ2-7, with TRBD1 as a possible D gene (6 bases). Trimming took off 4 bases at V and 2 bases at J, with 12 bases between the two ends. This CDR3 is 13 amino acids long. CDR1 is SQVTM, CDR2 ANQGSEA, per germline. The CDR3 loop reads CSVVVRGPYEQYF. CDR3 nucleotide sequence: TGCAGCGTTGTGGTCAGGGGACCCTACGAGCAGTACTTC.

This chain joins TRBV29-1 and TRBJ1-1; 7 bases agree with TRBD1. The CDR3 totals 14 residues. Germline V lookup: CDR1 SQVTM, CDR2 ANQGSEA. Trimming cost V 0 bases and J 4 bases; bases outside gene matches: 5. The chain's CDR3 is CSVEDLGGRTEAFF. CDR3 in DNA: TGCAGCGTTGAAGATCTAGGGGGCCGCACTGAAGCTTTCTTT. Variable domain in full (rest from reference TRBV29-1 and TRBJ1-1): SAVISQKPSRDICQRGTSLTIQCQVDSQVTMMFWYRQQPGQSLTLIATANQGSEATYESGFVIDKFPISRPNLTFSTLTVSNMSPEDSSIYLCSVEDLGGRTEAFFGQGTRLTVV.

Only a few counts were recorded for this clone. The CDR3 DNA follows: TGTGCCCTCTACTCATTAATCGTTCTGAACACTGAAGCTTTCTTT. This translates into CALYSLIVLNTEAFF. The chain carries TRBV2 and TRBJ1-1; D remains unclear. Germline CDR1 SNHLY, CDR2 FYNNEI. The germline V and J ends were trimmed by 11 bases and 0 bases, with 19 bases remaining between them. This CDR3 has 15 residues.

This clone was counted once. The chain has TRBV2 and TRBJ1-2, with D perhaps matching TRBD1 (5 bases). V was clipped by 8 bases and J by 4 bases, with 20 bases between them. The V gene's germline CDR1 is SNHLY and CDR2 FYNNEI. The CDR3 has 15 residues. The CDR3 spells CASAISGTVAYGYTF. CDR3 bases: TGTGCCAGCGCTATCTCCGGGACTGTAGCCTATGGCTACACCTTC.

This clone was recorded only once. The genes are TRBV6-2 or TRBV6-3 and TRBJ2-1; 10 nucleotides align to TRBD2. Germline trimming cut 6 bases from V and 4 bases from J; bases unmatched to any gene: 9. CDR3 length: 16 amino acids. CDR1 MNHEY and CDR2 SVGEGT come from the germline V gene. Written as DNA, the CDR3 is TGTGCCAGCAGCCCCTACCAACTAGCGGGATACAATGAGCAGTTCTTC. As protein: CASSPYQLAGYNEQFF.

In its sample, this clone was seen once. The chain links TRBV25-1 to TRBJ1-1; D uncertain. The V gene's germline CDR1 is MGHDK and CDR2 SYGVNS. V dropped 9 bases and J dropped 11 bases, with 16 bases sitting between them. CDR3 length: 11 amino acids. CDR3 loop: CASRIWFAAFF. In DNA, the CDR3 is TGTGCCAGTAGAATCTGGTTTGCGGCTTTCTTT. Full variable domain (remainder filled in from reference TRBV25-1 and TRBJ1-1): EADIYQTPRYLVIGTGKKITLECSQTMGHDKMYWYQQDPGMELHLIHYSYGVNSTEKGDLSSESTVSRIRTEHFPLTLESARPSHTSQYLCASRIWFAAFFGQGTRLTVV.

This clone was detected once. The V gene is TRBV6-6, the J gene TRBJ1-3; possible D gene TRBD1, 6 bases. This CDR3 is built from 16 residues. Germline V CDR1 and CDR2: MNHNY, SVGAGI (reference sequence). V was cut by 4 bases and J by 4 bases, with 17 bases left in between. CDR3 region: CASSLTGSVGGNTIYF. The CDR3 region has the DNA TGTGCCAGCAGTTTAACAGGGAGTGTCGGGGGAAACACCATATATTTT.

J is TRBJ1-5 and V is TRBV15; D is unresolved. CDR3 length equals 12 residues. The germline CDR1 and CDR2 sequences are LNHNV and YYDKDF (reference sequence). The V and J ends lost 3 bases and 5 bases respectively, with 5 bases between them. The CDR3 protein is CATSRIDQPQHF. The CDR3 DNA follows: TGTGCCACCAGCAGGATAGATCAGCCCCAGCATTTT.

The V and J genes are TRBV20-1 and TRBJ1-1, with no clear D. Germline values: CDR1 DFQATT, CDR2 SNEGSKA (reference sequence). CDR3 length equals 11 residues. The CDR3 loop reads CRVYLGTEAFF. The CDR3 coding sequence is TGCAGGGTATACCTCGGGACTGAAGCTTTCTTT.

This rearrangement joins TRBV6-5 to TRBJ2-5; D is perhaps TRBD1 (5 bases). The CDR3 consists of 14 residues. V shed 5 bases and J shed 7 bases, with 17 bases lying between them. Germline V CDR1 and CDR2: MNHEY, SVGAGI. CDR3 residues: CASSPLRRVATQYF. For the CDR3, the DNA is TGTGCCAGCAGTCCTCTCCGCAGGGTTGCGACCCAGTACTTC.

This chain links TRBV10-3 with TRBJ2-5; no reliable D call. Looked up from germline, CDR1 is ENHRY and CDR2 is SYGVKD. The CDR3 has 12 amino acids. Trimming shortened V by 4 bases and J by 2 bases, and 5 bases separated the two germline ends. The CDR3 DNA follows: TGTGCCATCAGTGGGCAGCAAGAGACCCAGTACTTC. Translated, it gives CAISGQQETQYF.

This clone was found once. This chain joins TRBV19 and TRBJ2-1, with TRBD2 as a possible D gene (6 bases). The CDR3 contains 16 residues. CDR1 is LNHDA and CDR2 is SQIVND in the germline V gene (reference sequence). V lost 0 bases and J lost 8, with 17 bases in between. The CDR3 protein is CASSIDSSRGGDEQFF. The CDR3, as DNA: TGTGCCAGTAGTATAGACAGCTCTAGGGGAGGCGATGAGCAGTTCTTC. The full variable domain, rest sourced from reference TRBV19 and TRBJ2-1, is DGGITQSPKYLFRKEGQNVTLSCEQNLNHDAMYWYRQDPGQGLRLIYYSQIVNDFQKGDIAEGYSVSREKKESFPLTVTSAQKNPTAFYLCASSIDSSRGGDEQFFGPGTRLTVL.

The chain is built from TRBV23-1 and TRBJ2-5; D unresolved. TRBV23-1 is an ORF, with its function uncertain. CDR3 size: 14 residues. V lost 4 bases and J 2 bases, leaving 11 bases between the germline ends. DNA for the CDR3: TGCGCCAGCAGTCTCTCCAGTGATCAAGAGACCCAGTACTTC. Translating it yields CASSLSSDQETQYF.

The chain is built from TRBV6-5 and TRBJ2-7, with TRBD1 matching 9 bases. Germline CDR1 is MNHEY and CDR2 is SVGAGI. Trimming took 6 bases from V and 3 from J; bases not matched to a gene: 6. The CDR3 is made up of 14 amino acids. The CDR3 protein is CASSRDREGYEQYF. CDR3 nucleotides: TGTGCCAGCAGCAGGGACAGGGAGGGCTACGAGCAGTACTTC.

The chain joins TRBV4-3 to TRBJ2-1; TRBD2 is a possible D gene (5 bases). CDR1 is LGHNA and CDR2 is YSLEER in the germline V gene. V dropped 0 bases and J dropped 7 bases, with 13 bases sitting between them. The CDR3 consists of 15 residues. The CDR3, as DNA: TGCGCCAGCAGCCAAGAGGGGAGCCAAGGGAATGAGCAGTTCTTC. This gives the protein CASSQEGSQGNEQFF.

This chain links TRBV19 with TRBJ1-5; D gene uncertain. V dropped 3 bases and J dropped 0 bases, with 9 bases sitting between them. The CDR3 runs 15 residues. Germline lookup yields CDR1 LNHDA and CDR2 SQIVND (reference sequence). CDR3 loop: CASSIEENSNQPQHF. Here the CDR3 DNA reads TGTGCCAGTAGTATCGAGGAGAATAGCAATCAGCCCCAGCATTTT.

This chain uses TRBV5-4 with TRBJ2-7; perhaps TRBD2 as D (5 bases). V lost 4 bases and J 3 bases, leaving 17 bases between the germline ends. CDR1 is SGHNT and CDR2 is YYREEE in the germline V gene (reference sequence). The CDR3 extends over 15 amino acids. The CDR3 region is CASSPSPPGIYEQYF. The DNA for the CDR3 is TGTGCCAGCAGCCCGTCTCCTCCCGGGATCTACGAGCAGTACTTC.

V is TRBV10-3 and J is TRBJ2-1; D is perhaps TRBD2 (6 bases). The V end was cut by 0 bases, the J end by 11 bases, with 11 bases between. Germline loops: CDR1 ENHRY, CDR2 SYGVKD. The CDR3 length is 13 residues. The CDR3 DNA sequence: TGTGCCATCAGTGAGTCAGAGGAGGGAAAGCAGTTCTTC. It encodes CAISESEEGKQFF.

The chain combines TRBV6-6 with TRBJ1-5, with a tentative D call TRBD1 (6 bases). The V and J ends lost 10 bases and 2 bases respectively, with 18 bases between them. The CDR3 covers 15 residues. Per the germline V gene, CDR1 is MNHNY and CDR2 is SVGAGI (reference sequence). In DNA form, the CDR3 reads TGTGCCACCAGAGGGGGGGGCACGGGCAATCAGCCCCAGCATTTT. Residues: CATRGGGTGNQPQHF.

This clone showed up just a few times. The chain employs TRBV7-9 and TRBJ1-2; D is uncertain. V was trimmed by 4 bases and J by 6 bases, leaving 21 bases between them. This CDR3 has 16 amino acids. The germline V gene has CDR1 SEHNR and CDR2 FQNEAQ (reference sequence). Written as DNA, the CDR3 is TGTGCCAGCAGCTCCCGGGCCCATGGAGGACCGAATGGCTACACCTTC. Encoded protein: CASSSRAHGGPNGYTF.

V and J are TRBV4-3 and TRBJ2-3; 8 bases line up with TRBD2. CDR3 length: 14 amino acids. CDR1 is LGHNA and CDR2 is YSLEER in the germline V gene. Unmatched junction bases numbered 0, after V lost 0 bases and J lost 4 bases. The CDR3 spells CASSQERGADTQYF. CDR3 nucleotide sequence: TGCGCCAGCAGCCAAGAGCGGGGGGCAGATACGCAGTATTTT.

The rearrangement uses TRBV10-3 and TRBJ2-1; tentative D call: TRBD2 (6 bases). Trimming removed 0 bases at V and 0 bases at J, with 15 bases between. CDR3 size: 18 residues. CDR1 is ENHRY, CDR2 SYGVKD, per germline. The CDR3 coding sequence is TGTGCCATCAGTGAGTCCAGTATTCGCGGGGCCTCCTACAATGAGCAGTTCTTC. Protein product: CAISESSIRGASYNEQFF.

The chain carries TRBV10-3 and TRBJ2-7; TRBD1 is a possible D gene (5 bases). CDR3 length: 14 amino acids. Germline V lookup: CDR1 ENHRY, CDR2 SYGVKD. The V and J ends lost 5 bases and 2 bases respectively, with 13 bases between them. In DNA, the CDR3 is TGTGCCATCAGTCTTCCACAGGCGCCCTACGAGCAGTACTTC. Residues: CAISLPQAPYEQYF.

This clone has just one count. The chain combines TRBV28 with TRBJ2-3; no reliable D call. V lost 4 bases to trimming and J lost 0 bases, with 5 bases between them. Germline-derived CDR1 and CDR2 are MDHEN and SYDVKM. This CDR3 is 13 amino acids long. The DNA for the CDR3 is TGTGCCAGCAGTTGGCCTAGCACAGATACGCAGTATTTT. Residues: CASSWPSTDTQYF.